Sequencing of this T cell receptor beta chain was carried out in a study of cytomegalovirus exposure and HLA in healthy donors (dated by TCRdb to 2017 to 2019). In the study overall: An earlier analysis of roughly 610 of the donors reported 276 Gb of sequence data and around 100 million unique TCR beta sequences obtained from around 170 million T cells. To predict cytomegalovirus infection status, the study brought together high-throughput TCR immunosequencing, statistical association of individual TCRs with disease status, and machine learning. Every discovery cohort repertoire had been produced on one sequencing platform. About 300 gigabases of sequencing data and approximately 85 million unique TCR sequences were included in an early release covering 550 to 650 HLA-typed donors. A handful of DR-DQ haplotypes were handled as single units for association and clustering because linkage in the cohort was strong. To study patterns of TCR occurrence, a later analysis re-analyzed previously published TCR beta repertoires from 500 to 850 donors and added high-resolution HLA genotyping. Among the roughly 400 genotyped donors, approximately 82% belonged to the genetic ancestry cluster associated with self-reported Caucasian donors. In a later genetic analysis, genome-wide SNP genotypes for about 65% of the roughly 700 donors were used, and that subset was treated as a discovery cohort. In the later analysis, no new phenotypic data were used to find candidate immune exposures; instead, reliance was placed on TCR beta sequences and their occurrence across donors. On average, about 240,000 unique TCR beta nucleotide sequences were sequenced per donor among a few hundred genotyped donors of the cohort, with 15% to 20% of those sequences being non-productive. HLA typing covered class I and class II loci at four-digit resolution. An earlier analysis of 587 of the donors used high-throughput TCR beta sequencing to judge whether each TCR beta V gene segment behaved as functional or pseudogenic. The study aimed to test whether signatures of past pathogen exposure could be identified by cataloging public T cell receptors. The number of typed donors differed by locus: roughly 629-630 for A, B, C, DRB1 and DQB1; 500 to 550 for DQA1; around 580 for DPA1; and 400 to 480 for DPB1. Besides the first cohort of roughly 660 subjects, a separate validation cohort made up of around 120 different subjects was used. Donor age, sex, ethnicity and CMV serostatus were compiled together with the repertoire data. The study profiled the T cell repertoires of about 640 subjects by immunosequencing and related them to cytomegalovirus serostatus. The paper as a whole reports these results and caveats: A further reported finding was that TCR beta sequences accurately predicted the HLA-A and HLA-B alleles for most subjects in the first cohort. Assigning TCR associations to individual alleles was difficult when HLA alleles, especially DR and DQ, strongly co-occurred. Sequencing depth was assumed to be roughly uniform across donors in the presence/absence analyses, though that assumption may not hold. In a later genetic analysis, a missense DCLRE1C variant was associated with V-gene and J-gene trimming of TCR beta chains, and the association was replicated in an independent cohort. In a later analysis, HLA-associated TCR beta chains were found to be more clonally expanded and to have lower generation probabilities than equally common non-associated chains. It was suggested by the authors that the approach could potentially be generalized to other disease states and immunological phenotypes. Specific HLA alleles were associated with 15,000 to 20,000 TCR beta sequences at a false discovery rate of 0.05 in a later analysis. The cohort was sequenced for TCR beta chains only, and without alpha or paired-chain data the features that could be detected were limited. A few of the identified cytomegalovirus-associated TCR beta chains were confirmed in vitro to be specific for cytomegalovirus antigens. Because some donors lacked HLA typing at each locus, the association tests relied only on the typed subset. Most TCR sequences were seen in very few donors, while some public TCRs were found in many individuals. A cluster of highly shared sequence variants was judged likely to represent a technical artifact of the sequencing pipeline. The earlier analysis of approximately 590 of the donors excluded 15 to 20 rarely observed V segments, including chromosome 9 orphons, because counts were too low. The classifier was reported to diagnose cytomegalovirus status with high specificity and sensitivity in both the original cohort and the validation cohort. A later analysis reported that several top co-occurrence clusters appeared linked to parvovirus B19, influenza, CMV and Epstein-Barr virus. A later genetic analysis reported fewer N-insertions in productive TCRs among donors in an Asian-associated ancestry cluster than the roughly 700-donor mean. Some IMGT-functional V segments, including TRBV6-2 and TRBV6-3, could not be distinguished by the 87-base-pair reads and were therefore excluded. For the cohort, immune exposure information was limited to CMV serostatus. In a later analysis, TCR association rates were found to vary across HLA loci, with the most associated TCRs seen for DRB1 alleles and the fewest for HLA-C alleles. Broadly in line with IMGT annotations, most TCR beta V segments showed up in productive rearrangements about 87% or about 30% of the time in an earlier analysis of roughly 590 of the donors. A total of some 180 TCR beta chains were listed by the study as associated with cytomegalovirus. Correlated functional status among segregating V segments might reflect linkage disequilibrium, but an unknown experimental factor could not be ruled out. In a later analysis, most CMV-associated TCR beta chains were found to appear HLA-restricted, with HLA associations seemingly driven largely by CMV exposure.

Worth noting for this clone: Its target antigen remains unknown. Base-call qualities are not available, and no considerably larger clone is one nucleotide away.

Deletion took 5 bases off V and 1 base off J, with a span of 16 bases between the germline ends. CDR1 is given as SGHTA and CDR2 as FQGNSA, both from the germline V gene. Including the terminal cysteine and phenylalanine, the CDR3 comprises 16 residues. Of the read, only the CDR3 DNA is kept; its 48 bases are in frame from base 1. In total, fewer than 750 healthy bone marrow donors made up the cohort. Cohort members were all nominally healthy when sampled, although unrecorded immune exposures were likely present. The donor tested CMV seronegative and was one of the 352 seronegative cohort members. Every donor gave a peripheral blood sample, and the peripheral blood mononuclear cells from that sample were used for TCR beta sequencing. Genomic DNA was extracted from the blood cell samples with the Qiagen DNeasy Blood Extraction Kit. Libraries were prepared through the immunoSEQ multiplex PCR assay. A mixture of 60 forward primers for TCR Vbeta segments and 13 reverse primers for TCR Jbeta segments was used in the multiplex PCR. The CDR3 region of rearranged TCR beta genes was amplified from genomic DNA by a multiplex PCR assay. Amplified TCR beta libraries were sequenced as 87-base-pair reads on the Illumina HiSeq System. The authors' pipeline ran thus. In a later analysis, some 80 million unique TCR beta chains were counted across the 500 to 850 repertoires, and around 10 million of these chains were shared by at least two donors. Raw reads were error-corrected and collapsed into unique sequences with a nearest-neighbor algorithm that merged closely related sequences to remove PCR and sequencing errors. V, D and J gene segments were assigned by aligning CDR3 sequences to IMGT reference sequences. Each retained sequence needed at least a six-nucleotide match to both a V gene segment and a J gene segment. A rearrangement counted as productive if the CDR3 had no stop codons and remained in frame with V and J, and every other rearrangement counted as non-productive. CDR3 was defined by IMGT convention, running from the second conserved V-encoded cysteine to the conserved J-encoded phenylalanine. The earlier analysis of 500 to 750 of the donors excluded any sequence lacking an unambiguous match to a single V gene segment. An earlier analysis of roughly 590 of the donors called V segments functional above 56.7% productive rearrangements and segregating when the between-donor standard deviation exceeded 5%. A statistical classification framework was built to diagnose cytomegalovirus status from the catalog of TCR beta chain sequences. In a later analysis, TCR nucleotide sequences were compared against IMGT/GENE-DB human TR gene sequences so that V and J genes could be assigned. Using the TCRdist pipeline, a later analysis assigned CDR3 sequences along with most-parsimonious VDJ recombination scenarios. A later analysis defined each TCR beta chain by its CDR3 amino acid sequence plus V-gene family, and excluded reads lacking a unique V-gene family. A later analysis removed 500 to 650 highly shared, low-generation-probability nucleotide sequences to deal with suspected cross-contamination and a sequencing artifact. In a later analysis, a clonal expansion index for each public chain was calculated from normalized within-repertoire ranks of inferred template counts. A later analysis computed generation probabilities with a VDJ recombination model fitted to out-of-frame rearrangements, and checked the results against IGoR. A later analysis scored TCR-TCR, TCR-HLA and TCR-CMV co-occurrence with hypergeometric tests, applying a repertoire-size bias correction to TCR pairs. A later analysis estimated false discovery rates by permuting HLA or CMV assignments 20 times. In a later analysis, co-occurring TCRs were grouped with DBSCAN, and TCRdist sequence similarity was added when clustering was performed within HLA-allele-positive subsets. Repertoires with fewer than 30,000 or more than 120,000 public chains, plus five repertoires with anomalous nucleotide sharing, were excluded from co-occurrence clustering. TCRdb obtained this table from immuneACCESS and retained in-frame rearrangements with V and J assigned. These tables miss some clones; where compared with another copy, unresolved V genes account for less than half of the shortfall, and the remainder is unexplained. D and trimming come from the DNA, and the V and J calls and clone size come from that table. The sample table holds over 150,000 clones, of which 85% were seen once. The top ten hold 1% of the sample.

The receptor was isolated from a boy aged 2 to 10 in good health and CMV-seronegative. This chain joins TRBV7-2 to TRBJ2-3; perhaps TRBD2 is the D gene, with 7 bases matching. The material sequenced was PBMCs. The DNA sequence reads TGTGCCAGCAGCCGAGGGGGAGGGCACCGCACAGATACGCAGTATTTT. Protein translation: CASSRGGGHRTDTQYF.